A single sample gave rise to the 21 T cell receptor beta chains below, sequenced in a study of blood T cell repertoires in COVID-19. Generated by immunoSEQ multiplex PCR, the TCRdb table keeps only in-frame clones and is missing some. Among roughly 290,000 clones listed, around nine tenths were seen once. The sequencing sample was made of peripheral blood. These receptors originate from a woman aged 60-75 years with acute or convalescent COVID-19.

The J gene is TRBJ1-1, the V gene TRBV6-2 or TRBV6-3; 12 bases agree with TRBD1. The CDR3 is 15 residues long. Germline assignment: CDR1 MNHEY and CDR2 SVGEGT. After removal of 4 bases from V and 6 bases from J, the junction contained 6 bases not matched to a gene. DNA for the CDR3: TGTGCCAGCAGTTGGCCGGGACAGGGGGCCTCTGAAGCTTTCTTT. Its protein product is CASSWPGQGASEAFF.

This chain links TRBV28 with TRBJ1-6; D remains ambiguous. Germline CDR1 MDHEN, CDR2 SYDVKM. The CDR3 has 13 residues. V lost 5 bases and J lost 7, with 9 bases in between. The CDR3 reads CASSTYTNSPLHF. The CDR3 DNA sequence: TGTGCCAGCAGTACGTACACGAATTCACCCCTCCACTTT. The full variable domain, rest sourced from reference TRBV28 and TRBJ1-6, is DVKVTQSSRYLVKRTGEKVFLECVQDMDHENMFWYRQDPGLGLRLIYFSYDVKMKEKGDIPEGYSVSREKKERFSLILESASTNQTSMYLCASSTYTNSPLHFGNGTRLTVT.

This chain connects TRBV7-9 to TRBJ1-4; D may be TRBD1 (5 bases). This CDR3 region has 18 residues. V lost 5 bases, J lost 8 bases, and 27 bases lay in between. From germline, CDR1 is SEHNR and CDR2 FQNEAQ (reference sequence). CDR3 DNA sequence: TGTGCCAGCAGCCCCGTCCCCCCCCCGACAGAGTTGGAGGAAAAACTGTTTTTT. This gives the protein CASSPVPPPTELEEKLFF.

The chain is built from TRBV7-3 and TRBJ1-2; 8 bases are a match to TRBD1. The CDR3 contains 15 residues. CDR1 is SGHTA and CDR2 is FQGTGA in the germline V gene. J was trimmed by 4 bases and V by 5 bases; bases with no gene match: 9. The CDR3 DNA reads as TGTGCCAGCAGCGGAGGACAGGGCAACGTCTATGGCTACACCTTC. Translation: CASSGGQGNVYGYTF.

This CDR3 reads CASSQGTGGPLTYNEQFF. The CDR3, as DNA: TGTGCCAGCAGCCAGGGAACAGGGGGCCCCCTTACTTACAATGAGCAGTTCTTC. V gene TRBV3-1 (or the pseudogene TRBV3-2) combines with J gene TRBJ2-1, with 9 bases matching TRBD1. Germline CDR1 and CDR2: LGHDT and YNNKEL (reference sequence). Trimming removed 3 bases from V and 4 bases from J; junction bases left unmatched: 13. The CDR3 runs to 18 residues.

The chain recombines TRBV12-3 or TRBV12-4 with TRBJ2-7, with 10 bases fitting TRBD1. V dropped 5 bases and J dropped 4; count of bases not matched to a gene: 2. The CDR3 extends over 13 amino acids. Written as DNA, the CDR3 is TGTGCCAGCAGTGGGGACAGGGGTTACGAGCAGTACTTC. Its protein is CASSGDRGYEQYF.

The CDR3 coding sequence is TGTGCCTGCCTATACCGAAACTCCTACGAGCAGTACTTC. As protein: CACLYRNSYEQYF. The chain uses TRBV30 and TRBJ2-7; no definite D call. Trimming stripped 6 bases from V and 0 bases from J, with 12 bases between. The CDR3 has 13 amino acids. Germline V CDR1 and CDR2: GTSNPN, SVGIG (reference sequence).

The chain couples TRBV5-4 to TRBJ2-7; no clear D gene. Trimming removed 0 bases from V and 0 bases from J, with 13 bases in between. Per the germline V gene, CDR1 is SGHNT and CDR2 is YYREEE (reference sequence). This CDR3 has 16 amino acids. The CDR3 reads CASSLAGQVSSYEQYF. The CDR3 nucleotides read TGTGCCAGCAGCTTGGCCGGTCAGGTTAGCTCCTACGAGCAGTACTTC.

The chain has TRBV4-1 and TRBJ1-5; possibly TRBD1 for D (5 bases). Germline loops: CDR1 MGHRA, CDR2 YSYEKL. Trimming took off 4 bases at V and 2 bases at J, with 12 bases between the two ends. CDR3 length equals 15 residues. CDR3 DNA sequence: TGCGCCAGCAGCCCGGACATTAATGGCAATCAGCCCCAGCATTTT. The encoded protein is CASSPDINGNQPQHF.

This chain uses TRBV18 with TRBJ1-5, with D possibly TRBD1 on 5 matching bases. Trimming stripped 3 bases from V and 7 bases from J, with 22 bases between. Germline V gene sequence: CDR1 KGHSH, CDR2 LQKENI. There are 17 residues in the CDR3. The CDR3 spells CASSPPGVQGGGQPQHF. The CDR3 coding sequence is TGTGCCAGCTCACCCCCGGGAGTCCAGGGAGGAGGCCAGCCCCAGCATTTT.

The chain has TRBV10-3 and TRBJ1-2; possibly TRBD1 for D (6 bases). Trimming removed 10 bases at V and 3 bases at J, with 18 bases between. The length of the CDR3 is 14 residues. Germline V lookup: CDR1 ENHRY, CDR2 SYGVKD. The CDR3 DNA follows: TGTGCCACCAAACAGGGCAGAGGCGACTATGGCTACACCTTC. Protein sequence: CATKQGRGDYGYTF.

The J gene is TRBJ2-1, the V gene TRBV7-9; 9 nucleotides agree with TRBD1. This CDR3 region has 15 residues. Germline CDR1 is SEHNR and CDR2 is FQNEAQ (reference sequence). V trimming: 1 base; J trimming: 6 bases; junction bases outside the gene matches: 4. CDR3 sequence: CASSLVVGQGNEQFF. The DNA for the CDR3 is TGTGCCAGCAGCTTAGTTGTGGGACAGGGCAATGAGCAGTTCTTC.

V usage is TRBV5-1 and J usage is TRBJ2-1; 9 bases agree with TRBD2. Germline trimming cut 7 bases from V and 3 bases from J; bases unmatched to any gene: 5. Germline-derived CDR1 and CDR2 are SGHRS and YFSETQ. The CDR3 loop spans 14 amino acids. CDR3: CASGTTSGYNEQFF. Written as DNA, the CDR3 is TGCGCCAGCGGGACGACTAGCGGCTACAATGAGCAGTTCTTC.

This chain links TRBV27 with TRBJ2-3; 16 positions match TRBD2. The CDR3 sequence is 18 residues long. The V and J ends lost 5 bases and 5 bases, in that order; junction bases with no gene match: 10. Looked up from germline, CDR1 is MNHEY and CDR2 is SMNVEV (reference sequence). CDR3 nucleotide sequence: TGTGCCAGCAGTCTCGGGACTAGCGGGGGGGCTTTGTTAGATACGCAGTATTTT. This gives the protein CASSLGTSGGALLDTQYF.

CDR3 loop: CASSVEQGDGELFF. The CDR3, as DNA: TGTGCCAGCAGCGTAGAACAGGGGGACGGGGAGCTGTTTTTT. This chain connects TRBV9 to TRBJ2-2; 8 bases align to TRBD1. This CDR3 comprises 14 residues. Per germline, CDR1 SGDLS and CDR2 YYNGEE. V lost 0 bases and J lost 7; bases outside the gene matches: 2.

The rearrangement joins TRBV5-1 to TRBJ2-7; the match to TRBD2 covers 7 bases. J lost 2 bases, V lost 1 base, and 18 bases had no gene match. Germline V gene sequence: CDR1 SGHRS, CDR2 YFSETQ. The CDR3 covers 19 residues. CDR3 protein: CASSLPQREGSQRAYEQYF. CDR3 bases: TGCGCCAGCAGCTTGCCCCAAAGGGAGGGATCCCAACGGGCCTACGAGCAGTACTTC. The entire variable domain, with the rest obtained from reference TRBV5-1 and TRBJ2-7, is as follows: KAGVTQTPRYLIKTRGQQVTLSCSPISGHRSVSWYQQTPGQGLQFLFEYFSETQRNKGNFPGRFSGRQFSNSRSEMNVSTLELGDSALYLCASSLPQREGSQRAYEQYFGPGTRLTVT.

The CDR3 DNA reads TGCGCCAGCAGCCAAGGGCAGGGGGCGTTATCTGAGCAGTTCTTC. The encoded protein is CASSQGQGALSEQFF. This sequence joins TRBV4-3 and TRBJ2-1; 8 nucleotides line up with TRBD1. The CDR3 is 15 amino acids. The ends lost 1 base at V and 9 bases at J; junction bases unmatched: 8. CDR1 and CDR2 (germline): LGHNA, YSLEER.

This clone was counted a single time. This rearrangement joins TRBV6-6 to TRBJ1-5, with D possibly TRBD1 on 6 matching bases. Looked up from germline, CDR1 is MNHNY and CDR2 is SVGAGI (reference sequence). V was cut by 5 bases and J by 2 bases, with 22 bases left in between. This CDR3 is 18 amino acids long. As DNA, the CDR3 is TGTGCCAGCAGTCCTCGATCTATATACAGGGCGGGCAATCAGCCCCAGCATTTT. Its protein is CASSPRSIYRAGNQPQHF.

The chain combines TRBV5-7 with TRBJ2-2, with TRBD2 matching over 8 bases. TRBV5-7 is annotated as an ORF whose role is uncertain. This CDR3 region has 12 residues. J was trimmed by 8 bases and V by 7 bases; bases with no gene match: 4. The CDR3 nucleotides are TGTGCCAGCGGGACTAGGGAAGGGGAGCTGTTTTTT. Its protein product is CASGTREGELFF.

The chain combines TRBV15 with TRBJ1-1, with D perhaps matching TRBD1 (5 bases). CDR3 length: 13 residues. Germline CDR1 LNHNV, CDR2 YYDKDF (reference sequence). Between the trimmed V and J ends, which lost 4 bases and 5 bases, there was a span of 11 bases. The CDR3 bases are TGTGCCACCAGCAAGGGGCCGGCGACTGAAGCTTTCTTT. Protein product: CATSKGPATEAFF.

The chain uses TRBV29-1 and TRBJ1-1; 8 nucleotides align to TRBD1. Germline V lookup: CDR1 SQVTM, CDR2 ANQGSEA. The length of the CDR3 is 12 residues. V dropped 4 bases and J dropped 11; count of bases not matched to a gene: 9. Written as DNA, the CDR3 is TGCAGCGTTGGCCCAGGGGGCGGTAGGGCTTTCTTT. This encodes CSVGPGGGRAFF.